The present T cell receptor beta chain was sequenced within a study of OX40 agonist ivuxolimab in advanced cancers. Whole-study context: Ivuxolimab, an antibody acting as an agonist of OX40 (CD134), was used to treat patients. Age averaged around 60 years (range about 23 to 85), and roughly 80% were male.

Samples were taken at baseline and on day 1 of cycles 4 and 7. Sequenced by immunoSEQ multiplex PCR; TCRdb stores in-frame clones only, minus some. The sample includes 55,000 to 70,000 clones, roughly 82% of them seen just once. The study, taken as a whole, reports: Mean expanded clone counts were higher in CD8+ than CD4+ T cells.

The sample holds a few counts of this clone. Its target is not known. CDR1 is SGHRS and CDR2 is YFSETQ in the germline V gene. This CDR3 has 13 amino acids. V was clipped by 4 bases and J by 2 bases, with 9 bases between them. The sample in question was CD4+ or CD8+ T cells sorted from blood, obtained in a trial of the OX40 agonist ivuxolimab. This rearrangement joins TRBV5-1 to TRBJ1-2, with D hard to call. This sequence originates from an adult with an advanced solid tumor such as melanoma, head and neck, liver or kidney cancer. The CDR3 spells CASSPDGNYGYTF. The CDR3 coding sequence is TGCGCCAGCAGCCCGGACGGGAACTATGGCTACACCTTC.